This entry describes one T cell receptor beta chain. Antigen: not known. A read error may explain this, as a much larger clone is one base away. The data originate from a study of T-cell reconstitution after alpha-beta-depleted transplantation in children. Whole-study findings and limits: By about two months after transplant, alpha-beta T cells reportedly arose from several hundred graft clones that had expanded. Diversity and T-cell counts at one year after transplant derived mostly from new T cells.

This CDR3 has 16 amino acids. Trimming removed 0 bases from V and 2 bases from J, with 12 bases in between. Germline V gene lookup returns CDR1 SGHTS and CDR2 YDEGEE. Unique molecular identifiers were used to barcode this TCRbeta library. TCRdb redid the calling of the PCR reads with MiXCR, one entry per CDR3 protein. The data show around 300,000 distinct CDR3 sequences, over 9.5% seen once. Sequencing used PBMCs, obtained before TCRalphabeta/CD19-depleted stem cell transplant. The clonotype was recovered from a boy less than two years old with acute myeloid leukemia, due to receive a stem cell transplant. J is TRBJ1-5 and V is TRBV5-8, with D perhaps matching TRBD1 (5 bases). The CDR3 spells CASSLARGWGNQPQHF. Here the CDR3 DNA reads TGTGCCAGCAGCTTGGCGAGGGGTTGGGGCAATCAGCCCCAGCATTTT.